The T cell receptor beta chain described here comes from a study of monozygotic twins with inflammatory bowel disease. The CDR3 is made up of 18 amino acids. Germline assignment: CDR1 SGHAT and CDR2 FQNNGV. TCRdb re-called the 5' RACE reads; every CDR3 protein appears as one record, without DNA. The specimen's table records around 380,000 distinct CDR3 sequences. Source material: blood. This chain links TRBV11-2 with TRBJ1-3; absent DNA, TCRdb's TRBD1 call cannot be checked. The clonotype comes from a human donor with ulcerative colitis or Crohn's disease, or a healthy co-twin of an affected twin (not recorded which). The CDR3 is CASSARGGGVQLGNTIYF. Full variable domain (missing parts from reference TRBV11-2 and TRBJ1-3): EAGVAQSPRYKIIEKRQSVAFWCNPISGHATLYWYQQILGQGPKLLIQFQNNGVVDDSQLPKDRFSAERLKGVDSTLKIQPAKLEDSAVYLCASSARGGGVQLGNTIYFGEGSWLTVV.